This T cell receptor beta chain was retrieved from a study of blood T cells in healthy people across ages. Of note for this clonotype: Its antigen remains unknown.

Germline values: CDR1 SGHAT, CDR2 FQNNGV. V dropped 5 bases and J dropped 4; count of bases not matched to a gene: 12. CDR3 length: 17 amino acids. Then a second PCR, running roughly 7 to 11 cycles, was carried out with a sample-barcoded 5' primer and a J-beta primer mix. TCRdb itself ran the 5' RACE reads through MiXCR, one entry per CDR3 protein. In the table there are approximately 1,000,000 distinct CDR3 sequences, more than 35% of which are singletons. Findings of the study overall: From one million sequenced T cells, diversity estimates were lower bounds. Diversity of TCR beta correlated strongly with naive T cell percentage.

The chain couples TRBV11-2 to TRBJ2-5, with 11 nucleotides matching TRBD2. Sample: blood. This sequence originates from a woman in her sixties in good health. The CDR3 DNA reads as TGTGCCAGCAGCCCTCGACCCGTGCTAGCGGGAGGAGAGACCCAGTACTTC. Amino acid sequence: CASSPRPVLAGGETQYF.